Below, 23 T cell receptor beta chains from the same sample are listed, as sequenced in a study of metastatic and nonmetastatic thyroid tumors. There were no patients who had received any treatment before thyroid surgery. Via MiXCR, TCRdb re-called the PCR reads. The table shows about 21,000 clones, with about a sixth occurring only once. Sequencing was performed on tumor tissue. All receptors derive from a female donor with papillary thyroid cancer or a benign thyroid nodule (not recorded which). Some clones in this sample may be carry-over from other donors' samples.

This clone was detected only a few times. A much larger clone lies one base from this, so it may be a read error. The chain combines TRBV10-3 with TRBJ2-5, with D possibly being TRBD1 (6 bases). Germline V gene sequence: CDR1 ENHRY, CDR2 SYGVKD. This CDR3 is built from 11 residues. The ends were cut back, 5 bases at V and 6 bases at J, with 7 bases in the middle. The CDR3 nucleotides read TGTGCCATCAGTTGGGGGCAGACCCAGTACTTC. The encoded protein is CAISWGQTQYF.

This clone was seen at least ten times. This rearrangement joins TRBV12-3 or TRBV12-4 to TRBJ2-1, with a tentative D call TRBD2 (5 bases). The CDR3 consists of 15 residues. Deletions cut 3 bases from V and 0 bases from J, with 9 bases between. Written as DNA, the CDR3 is TGTGCCAGCAGTTTGTCCGGGATCTCCTACAATGAGCAGTTCTTC. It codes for CASSLSGISYNEQFF.

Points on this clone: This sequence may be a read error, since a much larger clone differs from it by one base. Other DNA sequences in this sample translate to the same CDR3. CDR3 sequence (DNA): TGCGCCAGCAGCCAAGGTACTTCGGGGGCCCAGTACTTC. Protein: CASSQGTSGAQYF. The chain couples TRBV4-1 to TRBJ2-5, with D maybe TRBD2 (6 bases). The V end lost 1 base, the J end lost 9 bases, and 12 bases lay between the germline ends. Germline V gives CDR1 MGHRA, CDR2 YSYEKL. The CDR3 spans 13 residues.

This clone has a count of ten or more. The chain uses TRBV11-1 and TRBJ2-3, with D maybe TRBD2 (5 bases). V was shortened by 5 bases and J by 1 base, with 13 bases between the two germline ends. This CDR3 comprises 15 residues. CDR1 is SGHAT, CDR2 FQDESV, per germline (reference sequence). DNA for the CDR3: TGTGCCAGCAGCCGACTAACCCTAGGCACAGATACGCAGTATTTT. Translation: CASSRLTLGTDTQYF.

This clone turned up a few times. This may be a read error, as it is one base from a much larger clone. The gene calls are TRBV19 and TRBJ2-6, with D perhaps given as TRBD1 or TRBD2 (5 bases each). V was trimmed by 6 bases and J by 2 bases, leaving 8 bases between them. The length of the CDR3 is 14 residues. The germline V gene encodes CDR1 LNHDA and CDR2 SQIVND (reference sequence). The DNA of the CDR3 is TGTGCCAGTAGGTGGGGACCTGGGGCCAACGTCCTGACTTTC. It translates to CASRWGPGANVLTF.

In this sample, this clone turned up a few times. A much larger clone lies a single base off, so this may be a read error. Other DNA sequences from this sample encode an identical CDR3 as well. CDR3 nucleotide sequence: TGCGCCAGCAGCCGACCGACTAGCGGGGGGGCCCAAGAGACCCAGTACTTC. Its protein is CASSRPTSGGAQETQYF. The chain uses TRBV4-1 and TRBJ2-5; 14 bases agree with TRBD2. The CDR3 runs 17 residues. The germline gives CDR1 MGHRA, CDR2 YSYEKL. The V segment lost 4 bases and the J segment 1 base; nucleotides outside the gene matches: 5.

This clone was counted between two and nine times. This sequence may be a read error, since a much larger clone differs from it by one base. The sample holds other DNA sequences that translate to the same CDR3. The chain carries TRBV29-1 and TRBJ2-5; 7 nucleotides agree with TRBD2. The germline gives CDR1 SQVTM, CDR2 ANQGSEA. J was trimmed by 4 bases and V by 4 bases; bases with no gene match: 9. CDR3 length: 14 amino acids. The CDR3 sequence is CSVVRRESRETQYF. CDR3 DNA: TGCAGCGTTGTTCGGCGGGAGTCTCGAGAGACCCAGTACTTC.

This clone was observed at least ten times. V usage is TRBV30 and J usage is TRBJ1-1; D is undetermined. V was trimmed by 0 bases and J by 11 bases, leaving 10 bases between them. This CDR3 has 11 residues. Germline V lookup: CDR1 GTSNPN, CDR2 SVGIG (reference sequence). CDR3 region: CAWSVKTYAFF. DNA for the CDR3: TGTGCCTGGAGTGTTAAAACCTACGCTTTCTTT.

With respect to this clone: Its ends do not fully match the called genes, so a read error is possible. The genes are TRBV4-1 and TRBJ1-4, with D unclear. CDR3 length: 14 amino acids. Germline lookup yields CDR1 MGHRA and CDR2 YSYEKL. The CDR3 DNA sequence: TGCGCTAGCAGCCAATGGCCCCGAGAGGAAAAACTGTTTTTT. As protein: CASSQWPREEKLFF.

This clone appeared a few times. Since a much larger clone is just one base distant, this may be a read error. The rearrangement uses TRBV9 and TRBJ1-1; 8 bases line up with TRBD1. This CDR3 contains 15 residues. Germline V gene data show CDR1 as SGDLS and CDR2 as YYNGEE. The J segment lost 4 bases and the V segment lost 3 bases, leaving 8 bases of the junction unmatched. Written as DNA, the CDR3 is TGTGCCAGCAGCGCACAATCAGGGGGCATCACTGAAGCTTTCTTT. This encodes CASSAQSGGITEAFF.

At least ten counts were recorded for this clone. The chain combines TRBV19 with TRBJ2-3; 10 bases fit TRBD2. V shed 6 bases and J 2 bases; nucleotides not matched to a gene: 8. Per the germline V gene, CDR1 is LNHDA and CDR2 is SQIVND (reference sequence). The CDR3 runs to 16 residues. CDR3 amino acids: CASSLGLAEFTDTQYF. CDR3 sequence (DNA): TGTGCCAGTAGCCTCGGACTAGCGGAGTTCACAGATACGCAGTATTTT.

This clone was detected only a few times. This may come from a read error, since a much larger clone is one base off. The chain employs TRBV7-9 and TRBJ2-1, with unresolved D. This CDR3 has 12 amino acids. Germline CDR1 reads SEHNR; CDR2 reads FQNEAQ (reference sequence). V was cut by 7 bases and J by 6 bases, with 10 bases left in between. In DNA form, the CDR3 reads TGTGCCAGCATCACGTTACCCAATGAGCAGTTCTTC. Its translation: CASITLPNEQFF.

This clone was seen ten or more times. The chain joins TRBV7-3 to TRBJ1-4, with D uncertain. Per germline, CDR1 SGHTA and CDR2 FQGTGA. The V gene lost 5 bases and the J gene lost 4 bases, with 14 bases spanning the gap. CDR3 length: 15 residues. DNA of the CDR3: TGTGCCAGCAGCCCTCGGGCAGACCGTAATGAAAAACTGTTTTTT. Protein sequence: CASSPRADRNEKLFF.

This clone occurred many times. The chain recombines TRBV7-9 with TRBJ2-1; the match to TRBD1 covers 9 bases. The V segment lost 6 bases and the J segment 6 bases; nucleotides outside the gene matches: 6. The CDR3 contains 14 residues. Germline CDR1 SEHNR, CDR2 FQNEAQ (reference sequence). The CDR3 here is CASREGTGSNEQFF. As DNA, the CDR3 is TGTGCCAGCAGGGAAGGGACAGGGAGCAATGAGCAGTTCTTC.

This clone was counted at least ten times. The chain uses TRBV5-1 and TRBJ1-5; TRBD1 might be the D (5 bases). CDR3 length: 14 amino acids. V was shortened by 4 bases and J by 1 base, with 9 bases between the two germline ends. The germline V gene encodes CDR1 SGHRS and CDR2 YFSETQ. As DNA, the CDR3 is TGCGCCAGCAGCCCGGGGGGGAGCAATCAGCCCCAGCATTTT. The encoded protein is CASSPGGSNQPQHF.

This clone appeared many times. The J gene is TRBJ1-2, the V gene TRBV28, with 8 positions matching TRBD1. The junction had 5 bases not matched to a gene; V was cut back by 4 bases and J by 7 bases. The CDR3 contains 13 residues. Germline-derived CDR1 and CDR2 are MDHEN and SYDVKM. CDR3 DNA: TGTGCCAGCAGTTCGGGTCAGGGGGCTGGCTACACCTTC. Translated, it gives CASSSGQGAGYTF.

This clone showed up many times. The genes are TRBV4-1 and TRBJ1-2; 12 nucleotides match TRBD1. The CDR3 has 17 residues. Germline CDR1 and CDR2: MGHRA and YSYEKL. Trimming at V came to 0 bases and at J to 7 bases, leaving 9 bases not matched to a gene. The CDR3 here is CASSQDKGTGGAGGYTF. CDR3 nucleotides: TGCGCCAGCAGCCAAGATAAAGGGACAGGGGGCGCGGGTGGCTACACCTTC.

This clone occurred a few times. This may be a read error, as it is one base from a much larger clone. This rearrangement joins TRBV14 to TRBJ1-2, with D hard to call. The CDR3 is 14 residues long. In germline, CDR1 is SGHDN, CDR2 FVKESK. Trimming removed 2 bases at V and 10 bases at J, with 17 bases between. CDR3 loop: CASSQNRVLGVYTF. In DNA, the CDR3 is TGTGCCAGCAGCCAAAACCGGGTTCTAGGAGTCTACACCTTC.

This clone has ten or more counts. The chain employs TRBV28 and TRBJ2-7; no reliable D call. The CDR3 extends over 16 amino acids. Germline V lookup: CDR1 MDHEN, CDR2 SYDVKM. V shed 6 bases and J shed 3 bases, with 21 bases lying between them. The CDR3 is CASSSPLDFHGYEQYF. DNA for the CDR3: TGTGCCAGCAGCTCCCCGCTCGACTTCCATGGCTACGAGCAGTACTTC. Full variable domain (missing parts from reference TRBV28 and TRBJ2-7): DVKVTQSSRYLVKRTGEKVFLECVQDMDHENMFWYRQDPGLGLRLIYFSYDVKMKEKGDIPEGYSVSREKKERFSLILESASTNQTSMYLCASSSPLDFHGYEQYFGPGTRLTVT.

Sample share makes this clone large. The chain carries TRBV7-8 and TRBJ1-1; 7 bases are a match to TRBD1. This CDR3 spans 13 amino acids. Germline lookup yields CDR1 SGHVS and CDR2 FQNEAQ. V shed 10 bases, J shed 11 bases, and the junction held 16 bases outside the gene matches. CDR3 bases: TGTGCCACCAACGGACAGGCGGATCTTGAGGCTTTCTTT. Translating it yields CATNGQADLEAFF.

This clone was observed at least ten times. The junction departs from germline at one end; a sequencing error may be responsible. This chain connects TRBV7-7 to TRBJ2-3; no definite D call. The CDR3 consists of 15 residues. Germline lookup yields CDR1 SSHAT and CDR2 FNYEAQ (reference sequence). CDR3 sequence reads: CASSFTAVSTDTQYF. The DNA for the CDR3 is TGTGCTAGCAGCTTTACGGCGGTTAGCACAGATACGCAGTATTTT.

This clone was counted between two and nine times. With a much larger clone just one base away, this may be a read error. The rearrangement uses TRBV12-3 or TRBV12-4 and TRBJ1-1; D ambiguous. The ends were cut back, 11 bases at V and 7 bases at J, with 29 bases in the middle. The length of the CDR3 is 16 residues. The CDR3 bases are TGTGCCTCCCGACCCGGGGAAGCCTGGAGGCGCAATGAAGCTTTCTTT. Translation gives CASRPGEAWRRNEAFF.

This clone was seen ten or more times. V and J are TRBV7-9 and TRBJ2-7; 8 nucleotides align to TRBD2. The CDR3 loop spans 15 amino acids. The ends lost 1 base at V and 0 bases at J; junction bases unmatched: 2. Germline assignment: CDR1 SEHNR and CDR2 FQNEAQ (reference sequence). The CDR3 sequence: CASSLVAGGSYEQYF. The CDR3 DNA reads TGTGCCAGCAGCTTAGTTGCGGGGGGCTCCTACGAGCAGTACTTC.